Listed here are 30 T cell receptor beta chains from one sample, sequenced in a study of shared clonotypes between healthy human individuals. The protocol was immunoSEQ multiplex PCR, while the TCRdb copy is restricted to in-frame clones and leaves out a portion. The table records 2,500,000 or so clones, under 95% of them present only once. Sequencing was carried out using naive CD4+ T cells from PBMCs. Subset noted: CD45RA+ positively selected. The receptors stem from a man aged 18 to 29 in good health. Some clones in this sample may be carry-over from other donors' samples.

This chain connects TRBV28 to TRBJ1-2, with D possibly matching TRBD1 (5 bases). Germline-derived CDR1 and CDR2 are MDHEN and SYDVKM. The CDR3 spans 11 residues. V shed 4 bases and J shed 8 bases, with 8 bases lying between them. CDR3 nucleotide sequence: TGTGCCAGCAGTTCAGGGTCGGGCTACACCTTC. Translated, it gives CASSSGSGYTF.

The J gene is TRBJ2-3, the V gene TRBV2; possible D gene TRBD2, 5 bases. The ends were cut back, 7 bases at V and 2 bases at J, with 10 bases in the middle. The germline CDR1 and CDR2 sequences are SNHLY and FYNNEI. The CDR3 sequence is 13 residues long. CDR3 amino acids: CASTSGSTDTQYF. The CDR3 nucleotides read TGTGCCAGCACCAGCGGATCCACAGATACGCAGTATTTT.

The chain has TRBV19 and TRBJ1-5, with 7 bases matching TRBD1. Trimming removed 4 bases from V and 4 bases from J; junction bases left unmatched: 4. The germline CDR1 and CDR2 sequences are LNHDA and SQIVND (reference sequence). This CDR3 region has 14 residues. The CDR3 coding sequence is TGTGCCAGTAGTAAGGACAGGCTAAATCAGCCCCAGCATTTT. Translation: CASSKDRLNQPQHF.

The genes are TRBV7-2 and TRBJ1-2; TRBD1 matches at 12 bases. This CDR3 contains 16 residues. The germline CDR1 and CDR2 sequences are SGHTA and FQGNSA. V shed 7 bases, J shed 8 bases, and the junction held 14 bases outside the gene matches. In nucleotides, the CDR3 is TGTGCCAGCAACGAGCCCGGGACAGGGGGCGCCGGAGGCTACACCTTC. This gives the protein CASNEPGTGGAGGYTF. The full variable domain, with the rest looked up from reference TRBV7-2 and TRBJ1-2, is GAGVSQSPSNKVTEKGKDVELRCDPISGHTALYWYRQSLGQGLEFLIYFQGNSAPDKSGLPSDRFSAERTGGSVSTLTIQRTQQEDSAVYLCASNEPGTGGAGGYTFGSGTRLTVV.

The chain combines TRBV4-1 with TRBJ2-1, with 7 positions matching TRBD2. Germline V CDR1 and CDR2: MGHRA, YSYEKL. V was pared by 5 bases and J by 5 bases, with 21 bases of the junction left unmatched. This CDR3 region has 19 residues. The DNA of the CDR3 is TGCGCCAGCAGCGGGTATCTTAGCGGGCCTGGGGCGCCCAACAATGAGCAGTTCTTC. Translating it yields CASSGYLSGPGAPNNEQFF.

The chain combines TRBV19 with TRBJ2-7, with a possible D match to TRBD1 (6 bases). V was trimmed by 5 bases and J by 3 bases, leaving 11 bases between them. The CDR3 loop spans 13 amino acids. CDR1 and CDR2 (germline): LNHDA, SQIVND (reference sequence). This CDR3 reads CASSDGRGYEQYF. The CDR3 nucleotides are TGTGCCAGTAGTGACGGCAGGGGCTACGAGCAGTACTTC.

The chain is built from TRBV7-2 and TRBJ1-1, with 8 positions matching TRBD1. CDR3 length: 17 amino acids. Germline assignment: CDR1 SGHTA and CDR2 FQGNSA. Unmatched junction bases numbered 7, after V lost 1 base and J lost 0 bases. The DNA for the CDR3 is TGTGCCAGCAGCTTAGTGATTACAGGGGGTTTGAACACTGAAGCTTTCTTT. This gives the protein CASSLVITGGLNTEAFF. The complete variable domain, with remaining parts taken from reference TRBV7-2 and TRBJ1-1, reads GAGVSQSPSNKVTEKGKDVELRCDPISGHTALYWYRQSLGQGLEFLIYFQGNSAPDKSGLPSDRFSAERTGGSVSTLTIQRTQQEDSAVYLCASSLVITGGLNTEAFFGQGTRLTVV.

This sequence joins TRBV5-1 and TRBJ2-1; D is ambiguous. V was pared by 4 bases and J by 0 bases, with 14 bases between. Germline CDR1 is SGHRS and CDR2 is YFSETQ. CDR3 length: 16 amino acids. CDR3 region: CASSPEGSLSYNEQFF. The CDR3 DNA follows: TGCGCCAGCAGCCCAGAAGGTTCCCTCTCCTACAATGAGCAGTTCTTC.

This chain uses TRBV15 with TRBJ2-1; D might be TRBD2 (5 bases). The length of the CDR3 is 15 residues. The germline V gene encodes CDR1 LNHNV and CDR2 YYDKDF (reference sequence). Deletions cut 0 bases from V and 9 bases from J, with 15 bases between. CDR3 DNA sequence: TGTGCCACCAGCAGAGATGGGGTGGTAGGAGGTGAGCAGTTCTTC. Its protein is CATSRDGVVGGEQFF.

V and J are TRBV6-1 and TRBJ2-7, with D maybe TRBD1 (5 bases). Per the germline V gene, CDR1 is MNHNS and CDR2 is SASEGT. Trimming cost V 4 bases and J 7 bases, with 14 bases left between them. The CDR3 extends over 13 amino acids. CDR3 amino acids: CASSGTLNREQYF. Here the CDR3 DNA reads TGTGCCAGCAGTGGGACACTAAACAGGGAGCAGTACTTC.

This rearrangement joins TRBV4-1 to TRBJ2-7, with 8 positions matching TRBD1. With V trimmed by 2 bases and J by 3 bases, 6 bases remained unmatched. The germline V gene encodes CDR1 MGHRA and CDR2 YSYEKL. CDR3 length: 15 amino acids. CDR3 nucleotides: TGCGCCAGCAGCCAAACCCGAGGACAGGGCTACGAGCAGTACTTC. Its protein is CASSQTRGQGYEQYF.

The CDR3 DNA is TGTGCCAGCAGCTTTTTAGAGGGACTAGCGGGAGGATTGGATGAGCAGTTCTTC. This translates into CASSFLEGLAGGLDEQFF. This chain joins TRBV7-4 and TRBJ2-1, with TRBD2 matching 15 bases. The CDR3 length is 18 residues. V gave up 3 bases and J gave up 8 bases; unmatched junction bases: 11. The germline V gene encodes CDR1 SGHVT and CDR2 SQSDAQ.

V gene TRBV5-1 combines with J gene TRBJ2-2; 7 bases map to TRBD1. This CDR3 contains 16 residues. Germline V gene data show CDR1 as SGHRS and CDR2 as YFSETQ. V gave up 7 bases and J gave up 0 bases; unmatched junction bases: 9. Here the CDR3 reads CASHLTGTANTGELFF. In DNA form, the CDR3 reads TGCGCCAGCCATTTGACCGGGACAGCGAACACCGGGGAGCTGTTTTTT.

This clone is a singleton in its sample. The chain has TRBV5-6 and TRBJ2-7; 11 bases agree with TRBD2. Germline lookup yields CDR1 SGHDT and CDR2 YYEEEE. Unmatched junction bases numbered 13, after V lost 4 bases and J lost 1 base. The CDR3 extends over 18 amino acids. The CDR3 bases are TGTGCCAGCAGCCTCCGACTAGCGGGATATCGGGGATCCTACGAGCAGTACTTC. Translated: CASSLRLAGYRGSYEQYF. Drawing the rest from reference TRBV5-6 and TRBJ2-7, the complete variable domain is DAGVTQSPTHLIKTRGQQVTLRCSPKSGHDTVSWYQQALGQGPQFIFQYYEEEERQRGNFPDRFSGHQFPNYSSELNVNALLLGDSALYLCASSLRLAGYRGSYEQYFGPGTRLTVT.

This chain connects TRBV5-8 to TRBJ2-7, with TRBD1 matching 7 bases. The CDR3 length is 15 residues. The V gene end was trimmed by 4 bases and the J gene end by 0 bases; junction bases not matched to a gene: 7. CDR1 is SGHTS and CDR2 is YDEGEE in the germline V gene. Here the CDR3 DNA reads TGTGCCAGCAGCATCGGGACAGCCTTCTCCTACGAGCAGTACTTC. It yields the protein CASSIGTAFSYEQYF.

V and J are TRBV2 and TRBJ1-2, with 8 bases lining up with TRBD1. Trimming removed 6 bases from V and 3 bases from J; junction bases left unmatched: 9. The length of the CDR3 is 15 residues. Germline CDR1 reads SNHLY; CDR2 reads FYNNEI. In nucleotides, the CDR3 is TGTGCCAGCAGCGGACAGGGAGAAGTGGACTATGGCTACACCTTC. Amino acids: CASSGQGEVDYGYTF. Together with reference TRBV2 and TRBJ1-2, the CDR3 gives the full variable domain: EPEVTQTPSHQVTQMGQEVILRCVPISNHLYFYWYRQILGQKVEFLVSFYNNEISEKSEIFDDQFSVERPDGSNFTLKIRSTKLEDSAMYFCASSGQGEVDYGYTFGSGTRLTVV.

The rearrangement joins TRBV15 to TRBJ1-4; D gene ambiguous. V was clipped by 5 bases and J by 11 bases, with 12 bases between them. The CDR3 is 12 residues long. Germline V CDR1 and CDR2: LNHNV, YYDKDF (reference sequence). The CDR3 bases are TGTGCCACCAGCTCCAGAGGGCAGAAACTGTTTTTT. This translates into CATSSRGQKLFF.

This sequence joins TRBV4-2 and TRBJ2-7; D gene uncertain. The germline V gene encodes CDR1 LGHNA and CDR2 YNFKEQ. CDR3 size: 13 residues. With 3 bases removed from V and 2 bases from J, the gap between germline ends came to 8 bases. CDR3 sequence: CASSQTITYEQYF. CDR3 in DNA: TGTGCCAGCAGCCAGACCATCACCTACGAGCAGTACTTC.

The chain combines TRBV5-4 with TRBJ1-2, with no clear D. Between the trimmed V and J ends, which lost 2 bases and 1 base, there was a span of 9 bases. Germline CDR1 reads SGHNT; CDR2 reads YYREEE (reference sequence). CDR3 length: 14 residues. This CDR3 is CASSFAGVNYGYTF. The DNA of the CDR3 is TGTGCCAGCAGCTTTGCCGGGGTTAACTATGGCTACACCTTC.

The V and J genes are TRBV30 and TRBJ2-7; unclear D gene. Trimming stripped 4 bases from V and 3 bases from J, with 13 bases between. The CDR3 has 13 amino acids. CDR1 is GTSNPN and CDR2 is SVGIG in the germline V gene (reference sequence). This CDR3 is CAWKLGALYEQYF. CDR3 bases: TGTGCCTGGAAGTTAGGCGCGCTCTACGAGCAGTACTTC. The full variable domain, rest sourced from reference TRBV30 and TRBJ2-7, is SQTIHQWPATLVQPVGSPLSLECTVEGTSNPNLYWYRQAAGRGLQLLFYSVGIGQISSEVPQNLSASRPQDRQFILSSKKLLLSDSGFYLCAWKLGALYEQYFGPGTRLTVT.

With regard to this clone: Other DNA sequences of this sample code for an identical CDR3. The chain employs TRBV29-1 and TRBJ1-4; D is unclear. This CDR3 is built from 12 residues. From germline, CDR1 is SQVTM and CDR2 ANQGSEA. V was shortened by 4 bases and J by 7 bases, with 10 bases between the two germline ends. CDR3 protein: CSVGRAGEKLFF. The CDR3 nucleotides are TGCAGCGTTGGGCGGGCGGGTGAAAAACTGTTTTTT.

The chain combines TRBV7-6 with TRBJ1-1, with D uncertain. The CDR3 is 15 residues long. Deletions cut 1 base from V and 5 bases from J, with 14 bases between. Germline V gene data show CDR1 as SGHVS and CDR2 as FNYEAQ. Written as DNA, the CDR3 is TGTGCCAGCAGCTTAGTTCCCCAACGGCCAACTGAAGCTTTCTTT. Its protein is CASSLVPQRPTEAFF.

The chain combines TRBV19 with TRBJ2-7, with 10 bases identical to TRBD2. The V and J ends lost 4 bases and 4 bases, in that order; junction bases with no gene match: 10. The CDR3 sequence is 16 residues long. Germline CDR1 LNHDA, CDR2 SQIVND (reference sequence). The CDR3 is CASSKALAGATYEQYF. CDR3 bases: TGTGCCAGTAGTAAGGCCCTAGCGGGAGCGACGTACGAGCAGTACTTC.

The genes are TRBV2 and TRBJ1-2; 8 nucleotides align to TRBD1. The germline CDR1 and CDR2 sequences are SNHLY and FYNNEI. The CDR3 consists of 13 residues. V was pared by 9 bases and J by 8 bases, with 11 bases of the junction left unmatched. As DNA, the CDR3 is TGTGCCAGGGGACAGGCAAATCTCTTGGGCTACACCTTC. Encoded protein: CARGQANLLGYTF.

This chain uses TRBV9 with TRBJ2-1; TRBD2 aligns across 8 bases. Germline assignment: CDR1 SGDLS and CDR2 YYNGEE. The CDR3 is made up of 15 amino acids. V dropped 3 bases and J dropped 6; count of bases not matched to a gene: 8. CDR3 protein: CASSGAGATPNEQFF. Here the CDR3 DNA reads TGTGCCAGCAGCGGAGCGGGAGCCACCCCCAATGAGCAGTTCTTC.

The chain combines TRBV2 with TRBJ1-2; no clear D. Germline-derived CDR1 and CDR2 are SNHLY and FYNNEI. V was shortened by 4 bases and J by 2 bases, with 11 bases between the two germline ends. This CDR3 comprises 14 residues. CDR3 in DNA: TGTGCCAGCAGTGCTTTCGTGGGGAACTATGGCTACACCTTC. It codes for CASSAFVGNYGYTF.

Note on this clone: Other DNA sequences in the sample encode the same CDR3. The chain links TRBV27 to TRBJ2-3, with D unclear. Trimming pared 0 bases from V and 3 bases from J, leaving 4 bases between. CDR3 length equals 13 residues. The germline gives CDR1 MNHEY, CDR2 SMNVEV (reference sequence). The CDR3 loop reads CASSLSGTDTQYF. CDR3 coding DNA: TGTGCCAGCAGTTTATCGGGGACAGATACGCAGTATTTT.

J is TRBJ1-2 and V is TRBV28, with D maybe TRBD1 (6 bases). Looked up from germline, CDR1 is MDHEN and CDR2 is SYDVKM. V lost 5 bases and J 4 bases, leaving 17 bases between the germline ends. This CDR3 region has 15 residues. The CDR3 spells CASSPRGGGLYGYTF. As DNA, the CDR3 is TGTGCCAGCAGTCCCCGTGGAGGGGGTCTCTATGGCTACACCTTC.

CDR3 coding DNA: TGTGCCAGCACCCCGCGGGAAGGACAAACAAACACCGGGGAGCTGTTTTTT. Protein: CASTPREGQTNTGELFF. V is TRBV7-9 and J is TRBJ2-2; D might be TRBD2 (6 bases). V dropped 7 bases and J dropped 2 bases, with 20 bases sitting between them. CDR3 length: 17 amino acids. Germline V lookup: CDR1 SEHNR, CDR2 FQNEAQ (reference sequence).

J is TRBJ2-1 and V is TRBV5-1; no reliable D call. This CDR3 contains 15 residues. The germline gives CDR1 SGHRS, CDR2 YFSETQ. Deletions cut 0 bases from V and 5 bases from J, with 12 bases between. The CDR3 DNA follows: TGCGCCAGCAGCTTGGCGCCCTTAAGGGACAATGAGCAGTTCTTC. The encoded protein is CASSLAPLRDNEQFF.